A single T cell receptor beta chain is shown here with its context. There are no base qualities to consult, and no much larger clone falls within one base. These data belong to a study of T cells in tuberculosis (dated by TCRdb to 2017 to 2018). Regarding the complete study: To characterize T cells specific for the mycobacterial lipid antigen glucose monomycolate (GMM), the study used CD1B tetramers together with high-throughput TCR immunosequencing.

Because TCR-alpha and TCR-beta chains were sequenced unpaired, no chain pairing information was available. The immunoSEQ multiplex PCR assay was used to generate TCR libraries, with TCR-beta and/or TCR-alpha/delta assays applied to each sample. The amplified TCR libraries were sequenced using the Illumina high-throughput platform. The original pipeline was this. Clustering and dimensionality reduction relied on pairwise TCRdist distances among GMM-specific receptors from T cells that were either sorted ex vivo or expanded in vitro. Sequence motifs, defined by gene usage and CDR3 content, were tested for enrichment in tetramer-positive compared with tetramer-negative populations. TCRdb retrieved this table from immuneACCESS and kept in-frame rearrangements only. Not all clones are present; in checked studies, unresolved V genes account for under half, and no reason is known for the remainder. For V, J and clone size, that table is used; D and trimming come from the DNA. The sample records 60,000 or so clones, 81% of which are singletons. Together, the top ten hold about 13% of the sample.

Study-wide findings and limitations: T cells that bind the CD1B-GMM tetramer with low affinity may have been missed by the stringent sort gate.

Thawed, overnight-rested PBMC were stained with GMM-loaded CD1B tetramer, a Live/Dead dye and anti-CD3, then sorted on a FACS Aria II. CD1B tetramers were loaded with C32 glucose monomycolate purified from Rhodococcus equi. Before cryopreservation, the PBMC later used for tetramer sorting had been depleted of CD14-expressing monocytes as part of a separate study. From each donor, some 100,000 tetramer-negative cells were also sorted and analyzed side by side with the tetramer-positive cells. GMM-loaded CD1B tetramers were used to sort antigen-specific T cells from four healthy South African adults. The source is an adult woman with latent tuberculosis. Sequenced input: CD1b-GMM tetramer-negative cells sorted from PBMCs. The label giving this sample's cell subset or site can be read as: T cells not binding CD1B-GMM tetramer, sorted from same donor.

The CDR3 corresponds to CASSLRAGTTLLSYEQYF. The DNA is as follows: TGCGCCAGCAGCTTACGGGCCGGGACTACGCTCCTCTCCTACGAGCAGTACTTC. The rearranged chain carries TRBV5-1 and TRBJ2-7; TRBD2 lines up with 7 middle nucleotides. V trim: 2 bases; J trim: 0 bases; unmatched bases: 14. The germline V gene encodes CDR1 SGHRS and CDR2 YFSETQ. CDR3 length: 18 amino acids, cysteine to phenylalanine. Of the read, only the CDR3 DNA is kept; its 54 bases are in frame from base 1.